This T cell receptor beta chain comes out of a study of T-cell memory formation after mild COVID-19. Findings and limits, study-wide: Day 15 to 85 contracting clones showed balanced CD4/CD8; day 15 to 37 expanders favored CD4+. The study found contracting CD4+ clones mainly in CM and EM and contracting CD8+ clones in EMRA.

TCRalpha and TCRbeta libraries used 5'RACE with constant-segment primers and UMIs. Each CDR3 protein is one row after TCRdb ran MiXCR on the 5' RACE reads. The data contain a few hundred thousand distinct CDR3 sequences, roughly 18% of them singletons. Concerning this clonotype: The target antigen is unknown.

This sequence originates from a man in his late teens or twenties who had mild COVID-19 (a few samples of this study predate the infection). Cell type and time point are not known. The specimen sequenced was PBMCs or a T cell subset sorted from them (not recorded which).

This chain's CDR3 is CSARAWDRLLSSYNSPLHF. CDR3 DNA sequence: TGCAGTGCTAGAGCCTGGGACAGGCTGCTAAGCTCCTATAATTCACCCCTCCACTTT. This chain connects TRBV20-1 to TRBJ1-6, with 8 bases aligning to TRBD1. Germline-derived CDR1 and CDR2 are DFQATT and SNEGSKA (reference sequence). This CDR3 spans 19 amino acids. V dropped 1 base and J dropped 0; count of bases not matched to a gene: 11.